The 23 T cell receptor beta chains presented below share a single source sample, sequenced in a study of identical twins. Using its own MiXCR run on the 5' RACE reads, TCRdb lists one record per CDR3 protein. The sample shows 550,000 to 700,000 distinct CDR3 sequences, 9% to 10% of them seen only once. These data were also filed under a second study, of yellow fever vaccine responses in identical twins.

Sequenced material: PBMCs. The origin of the receptors is a woman between 18 and 30 years old in good health.

This rearrangement joins TRBV28 to TRBJ1-5; 7 bases are shared with TRBD1. This CDR3 contains 16 residues. Germline V gives CDR1 MDHEN, CDR2 SYDVKM. The junction had 12 bases not matched to a gene; V was cut back by 4 bases and J by 6 bases. In DNA form, the CDR3 reads TGTGCCAGCAGTTGGGACAGCTCCCCGTTTAGTCAGCCCCAGCATTTT. Its protein product is CASSWDSSPFSQPQHF.

This clonotype was seen many times. The V and J genes are TRBV12-3 or TRBV12-4 and TRBJ2-5; TRBD2 agrees at 10 bases. CDR3 size: 16 residues. V dropped 3 bases and J dropped 5; count of bases not matched to a gene: 9. The CDR3 DNA follows: TGTGCCAGCAGTTTGCCTAGCGGGAGTCTTGGGGAGACCCAGTACTTC. Translated: CASSLPSGSLGETQYF.

This clonotype was picked up a small number of times. This sequence joins TRBV5-5 and TRBJ2-7; TRBD2 matches at 8 bases. This CDR3 is built from 14 residues. The junction had 10 bases not matched to a gene; V was cut back by 5 bases and J by 6 bases. The germline CDR1 and CDR2 sequences are SGHKS and YYEKEE (reference sequence). The DNA for the CDR3 is TGTGCCAGCAGGGATGCGGGGGGCGGAGTCGAGCAGTACTTC. The encoded protein is CASRDAGGGVEQYF.

J is TRBJ2-3 and V is TRBV15; weak D call: TRBD2 (7 bases). This CDR3 is 17 amino acids long. CDR1 and CDR2 (germline): LNHNV, YYDKDF (reference sequence). The V end lost 0 bases, the J end lost 2 bases, and 15 bases lay between the germline ends. The CDR3 nucleotides are TGTGCCACCAGCAGAGATCGGGGGGCAGGGAACACAGATACGCAGTATTTT. It translates to CATSRDRGAGNTDTQYF.

This clonotype was observed many times. The rearrangement joins TRBV6-5 to TRBJ2-1; D remains unclear. From germline, CDR1 is MNHEY and CDR2 SVGAGI. V dropped 3 bases and J dropped 8 bases, with 5 bases sitting between them. The length of the CDR3 is 11 residues. The CDR3 DNA is TGTGCCAGCAGTTATGGGGATGAGCAGTTCTTC. Its protein is CASSYGDEQFF.

This clonotype turned up a few times. The gene calls are TRBV12-3 or TRBV12-4 and TRBJ2-2; 9 bases align to TRBD1. V lost 5 bases to trimming and J lost 5 bases; unmatched junction nucleotides: 9. This CDR3 spans 16 amino acids. CDR3 residues: CASSPQDRGRTGELFF. For the CDR3, the DNA is TGTGCCAGCAGTCCACAGGACAGGGGTAGGACCGGGGAGCTGTTTTTT.

This clonotype was seen many times. This chain links TRBV27 with TRBJ2-1, with D uncertain. The germline V gene has CDR1 MNHEY and CDR2 SMNVEV (reference sequence). The germline V and J ends were trimmed by 7 bases and 2 bases, with 18 bases remaining between them. The CDR3 runs to 16 residues. The CDR3 DNA follows: TGTGCCAGCAACCCAACTGGGTTTAGGACCTACAATGAGCAGTTCTTC. This sequence encodes CASNPTGFRTYNEQFF.

This clonotype was found a few times. DNA of the CDR3: TGTGCCAGCAGTCCTACGGGCGGCGGCGGGACCGGGGAGCTGTTTTTT. It is translated as CASSPTGGGGTGELFF. The V call is TRBV12-3 or TRBV12-4, the J call TRBJ2-2; D may be TRBD2 (5 bases). V was cut by 5 bases and J by 5 bases, with 18 bases left in between. This CDR3 contains 16 residues.

In this sample, this clonotype turned up many times. The chain combines TRBV5-5 with TRBJ1-2; D is uncertain. The germline V and J ends were trimmed by 0 bases and 11 bases, with 17 bases remaining between them. The CDR3 is made up of 14 amino acids. Germline V gene lookup returns CDR1 SGHKS and CDR2 YYEKEE (reference sequence). This CDR3 reads CASSLDTASLRYTF. CDR3 in DNA: TGTGCCAGCAGCTTGGATACAGCCTCACTACGGTACACCTTC.

The chain has TRBV7-8 and TRBJ1-4; perhaps TRBD1 as D (6 bases). Between the trimmed V and J ends, which lost 5 bases and 7 bases, there was a span of 11 bases. The germline gives CDR1 SGHVS, CDR2 FQNEAQ. The CDR3 has 13 amino acids. CDR3 protein: CASSPQGAEKLFF. CDR3 in DNA: TGTGCCAGCAGCCCACAGGGCGCTGAAAAACTGTTTTTT.

J is TRBJ2-3 and V is TRBV10-1; D unresolved. The CDR3 covers 14 residues. The germline V gene has CDR1 WNHNN and CDR2 SYGVQD (reference sequence). Between the trimmed V and J ends, which lost 0 bases and 4 bases, there was a span of 8 bases. CDR3 in amino acids: CASSESTGADTQYF. The CDR3 coding sequence is TGCGCCAGCAGTGAGTCGACTGGGGCAGATACGCAGTATTTT.

This clonotype was seen many times. The V gene is TRBV12-3 or TRBV12-4, the J gene TRBJ2-1, with D possibly matching TRBD2 (5 bases). V dropped 4 bases and J dropped 1 base, with 11 bases sitting between them. The length of the CDR3 is 15 residues. CDR3 region: CASSSFRGSYNEQFF. As DNA, the CDR3 is TGTGCCAGCAGTTCCTTCAGAGGGTCCTACAATGAGCAGTTCTTC.

The rearrangement uses TRBV4-2 and TRBJ1-5; D is undetermined. The CDR3 is 14 residues long. The germline V and J ends were trimmed by 0 bases and 7 bases, with 10 bases remaining between them. Germline V gene data show CDR1 as LGHNA and CDR2 as YNFKEQ. CDR3 sequence: CASSQDLSGQPQHF. CDR3 bases: TGTGCCAGCAGCCAAGATTTGTCGGGACAGCCCCAGCATTTT.

This clonotype has more than one count but fewer than ten. This chain joins TRBV7-2 and TRBJ2-1; a weak D match, TRBD2 (7 bases). The germline V gene has CDR1 SGHTA and CDR2 FQGNSA. The CDR3 runs 18 residues. Trimming took off 0 bases at V and 8 bases at J, with 23 bases between the two ends. This chain's CDR3 is CASSLAGRGRSRPDEQFF. CDR3 DNA: TGTGCCAGCAGCTTAGCTGGGCGGGGGCGAAGTCGCCCCGATGAGCAGTTCTTC.

The chain has TRBV6-5 and TRBJ1-6; tentatively, D is TRBD1 (5 bases). Per the germline V gene, CDR1 is MNHEY and CDR2 is SVGAGI. CDR3 length: 15 amino acids. V was clipped by 2 bases and J by 2 bases, with 7 bases between them. The CDR3 here is CASSYEGAYNSPLHF. The CDR3 nucleotides read TGTGCCAGCAGTTACGAAGGGGCCTATAATTCACCCCTCCACTTT.

This clonotype was recorded many times. The chain carries TRBV5-5 and TRBJ2-2, with D perhaps TRBD2 (6 bases). V dropped 0 bases and J dropped 4 bases, with 13 bases sitting between them. The germline V gene encodes CDR1 SGHKS and CDR2 YYEKEE (reference sequence). This CDR3 is 16 amino acids long. The CDR3 here is CASSLVASASTGELFF. DNA for the CDR3: TGTGCCAGCAGCTTGGTCGCTAGCGCGAGCACCGGGGAGCTGTTTTTT.

This chain joins TRBV28 and TRBJ2-7, with 9 bases aligning to TRBD1. Germline CDR1 and CDR2: MDHEN and SYDVKM. V shed 9 bases, J shed 3 bases, and the junction held 6 bases outside the gene matches. CDR3 length equals 13 residues. CDR3 in amino acids: CASLKTGGYEQYF. CDR3 sequence (DNA): TGTGCCAGTCTGAAGACAGGGGGCTACGAGCAGTACTTC.

V usage is TRBV4-3 and J usage is TRBJ2-1, with D unclear. The CDR3 is 12 residues long. Germline values: CDR1 LGHNA, CDR2 YSLEER. Trimming left V 0 bases short and J 9 bases short, with 6 bases between. The CDR3 sequence is CASSQDRGEQFF. CDR3 nucleotide sequence: TGCGCCAGCAGCCAAGATCGCGGTGAGCAGTTCTTC.

The genes are TRBV20-1 and TRBJ1-5, with D unresolved. Trimming stripped 5 bases from V and 1 base from J, with 12 bases between. CDR1 and CDR2 from the germline V gene are DFQATT and SNEGSKA (reference sequence). CDR3 length equals 14 residues. The CDR3 DNA is TGCAGTGCTTACGGGCGAAGAAGCAATCAGCCCCAGCATTTT. Translated, it gives CSAYGRRSNQPQHF.

This clonotype was counted ten times or more. This chain joins TRBV29-1 and TRBJ1-1; D ambiguous. Per the germline V gene, CDR1 is SQVTM and CDR2 is ANQGSEA. The CDR3 runs to 12 residues. V lost 4 bases, J lost 2 bases, and 8 bases lay in between. CDR3 sequence (DNA): TGCAGCGTTGCGGCTGGAAACACTGAAGCTTTCTTT. Residues: CSVAAGNTEAFF.

This clonotype was seen many times. The chain is built from TRBV3-1 and TRBJ1-2; D is unresolved. Trimming stripped 3 bases from V and 4 bases from J, with 15 bases between. The CDR3 covers 15 residues. Germline CDR1 LGHDT, CDR2 YNNKEL (reference sequence). The CDR3 region has the DNA TGTGCCAGCAGCCACTCTCGAGGGAGCTCCTATGGCTACACCTTC. Encoded protein: CASSHSRGSSYGYTF.

The V call is TRBV11-2, the J call TRBJ2-2; D possibly corresponds to TRBD2 (6 bases). The CDR3 runs 17 residues. V was pared by 5 bases and J by 5 bases, with 21 bases between. Germline lookup yields CDR1 SGHAT and CDR2 FQNNGV. For the CDR3, the DNA is TGTGCCAGCAGCCGTCGAGCAGGGAGGCCCGAAACCGGGGAGCTGTTTTTT. This gives the protein CASSRRAGRPETGELFF.

V and J are TRBV7-9 and TRBJ2-3; D possibly corresponds to TRBD1 (6 bases). The germline CDR1 and CDR2 sequences are SEHNR and FQNEAQ (reference sequence). The CDR3 has 17 residues. Trimming stripped 4 bases from V and 0 bases from J, with 17 bases between. The CDR3 protein is CASSSLTGLMSTDTQYF. In nucleotides, the CDR3 is TGTGCCAGCAGCTCCCTAACAGGGCTGATGAGCACAGATACGCAGTATTTT. Full variable domain (rest looked up from reference TRBV7-9 and TRBJ2-3): DTGVSQNPRHKITKRGQNVTFRCDPISEHNRLYWYRQTLGQGPEFLTYFQNEAQLEKSRLLSDRFSAERPKGSFSTLEIQRTEQGDSAMYLCASSSLTGLMSTDTQYFGPGTRLTVL.